These T cell receptor beta chains were read from a single sample in a study of human T cells and chemical hapten exposure. TCRdb re-derived calls from the RACE reads in MiXCR, one entry per CDR3 protein. This sample carries over 50,000 distinct CDR3 sequences, approximately 9.9% of them seen once, and the ten largest clones take about 1.7%. This sample comprised whole blood, obtained in connection with sensitization to the hapten diphenylcyclopropenone (DPC). The source is a woman aged 40-49 years with alopecia areata. Some clones in this sample may be carry-over from other donors' samples. Both conserved end residues are part of each CDR3. The D gene is left open where the match is weak. Part of the rows lack a size; the others show once, few, many or a class for expanded clones.

clone size,CDR3 length,J gene,D gene,V gene,CDR3 DNA,CDR3 protein
-,19,TRBJ2-1,-,TRBV7-6,TGTGCCAGCAGCTTAGCGGGGCCCCGGGCCACTCCCTCCTACAATGAGCAGTTCTTC,CASSLAGPRATPSYNEQFF
many,16,TRBJ2-2,TRBD1,TRBV6-4,TGTGCCAGCAGTGATAACGGACAGGGGAACACCGGGGAGCTGTTTTTT,CASSDNGQGNTGELFF
-,13,TRBJ1-1,-,TRBV7-9,TGTGCCAGCAGCTTATATGAGAACACTGAAGCTTTCTTT,CASSLYENTEAFF
-,16,TRBJ2-2,TRBD2,TRBV6-2/TRBV6-3,TGTGCCAGCGGGGTCGAGCGGGAGGCAAACACCGGGGAGCTGTTTTTT,CASGVEREANTGELFF
few,13,TRBJ2-5,-,TRBV6-6,TGTGCCAGCAGTTATGTGTACCAAGAGACCCAGTACTTC,CASSYVYQETQYF
few,14,TRBJ1-1,-,TRBV29-1,TGCAGCGTGGATCTCGGGACGGTTCGGACTGAAGCTTTCTTT,CSVDLGTVRTEAFF
few,16,TRBJ2-5,-,TRBV21-1,TGTGCCAGCAGCAAAGCGAGGACAGGCCGAGGCTGTGTGTGGTACTTC,CASSKARTGRGCVWYF
few,14,TRBJ2-3,-,TRBV5-1,TGCGCCAGCACCCCCAACGCGGGTACAGATACGCAGTATTTT,CASTPNAGTDTQYF
many,13,TRBJ2-3,-,TRBV7-2,TGTGCCAGCAGCTTAGTGGGAGGAGATACGCAGTATTTT,CASSLVGGDTQYF
many,14,TRBJ2-7,-,TRBV10-3,TGTGCCACCCGGGACATCCAGGGCCCCTACGAGCAGTACTTC,CATRDIQGPYEQYF
many,14,TRBJ1-1,-,TRBV18,TGTGCCAGCTTTCCGGGGGCCCTGAACACTGAAGCTTTCTTT,CASFPGALNTEAFF
-,17,TRBJ2-2,TRBD2,TRBV6-5,TGTGCCAGCAGTCTAGGACTAGCGGGGGGCATTGGCGGGGAGCTGTTTTTT,CASSLGLAGGIGGELFF
few,14,TRBJ1-4,TRBD1,TRBV27,TGTGCCAGCAGTTTGCCGGGACAGGGGGAAAAACTGTTTTTT,CASSLPGQGEKLFF
-,14,TRBJ1-4,-,TRBV6-6,TGTGCCAGCAGTTACCGGAACCCGGGGGAAAAACTGTTTTTT,CASSYRNPGEKLFF
-,12,TRBJ1-2,-,TRBV20-1,TGCAGTGCTAGAGCCCTTCCTTATGGCTACACCTTC,CSARALPYGYTF
-,15,TRBJ1-1,TRBD1,TRBV28,TGTGCCAGCAGTTACCCCGGACAGGGGGACACTGAAGCTTTCTTT,CASSYPGQGDTEAFF
many,17,TRBJ2-3,TRBD1,TRBV24-1,TGTGCCACCAGTGAGCCGAGTGGGACAGGGGGCACAGATACGCAGTATTTT,CATSEPSGTGGTDTQYF
-,18,TRBJ2-3,TRBD2,TRBV6-6,TGTGCCAGCACCGACCCCGGAGGGCTAGCGGGGGAGGCAGATACGCAGTATTTT,CASTDPGGLAGEADTQYF
few,13,TRBJ2-7,TRBD1,TRBV6-6,TGTGTCAGCAGTCAAGGACAGGGACGCGAGCAGTACTTC,CVSSQGQGREQYF
-,16,TRBJ2-3,-,TRBV27,TGTGCCAGCAGTTTAAGGGCCTCTCCAGGCACAGATACGCAGTATTTT,CASSLRASPGTDTQYF
few,12,TRBJ2-3,-,TRBV29-1,TGCAGCGTTAAACCGGGCACAGATACGCAGTATTTT,CSVKPGTDTQYF
-,14,TRBJ1-2,-,TRBV5-1,TGCGCCAGCAGCTTGGAAGCGCTGGGCTATGGCTACACCTTC,CASSLEALGYGYTF
many,14,TRBJ2-2,-,TRBV12-3/TRBV12-4,TGTGCCAGCAGTTCCCAGGGAGGAATCGGGGAGCTGTTTTTT,CASSSQGGIGELFF
few,14,TRBJ2-7,-,TRBV11-2,TGTGCCAGCAGCTTAGATCCCTCTACTCTGGAGCAGTACTTC,CASSLDPSTLEQYF
-,16,TRBJ1-1,TRBD1,TRBV18,TGTGCCAGCTCACCTCCAATGGGACAGGGGGCAGCTGAAGCTTTCTTT,CASSPPMGQGAAEAFF
few,13,TRBJ1-2,-,TRBV20-1,TGCAGTGCCGACGACAGCGGTAACTATGGCTACACCTTC,CSADDSGNYGYTF
-,15,TRBJ2-1,TRBD2,TRBV10-3,TGTGCCATCAGTGAGGCTAGCGGGATCTACAATGAGCAGTTCTTC,CAISEASGIYNEQFF
few,15,TRBJ2-7,TRBD2,TRBV13,TGTGCCAGCAGCTCGGGACTAGCGGGAGTCTCCGAGCAGTACTTC,CASSSGLAGVSEQYF
few,14,TRBJ2-7,TRBD2,TRBV5-1,TGCGCCAGCGGGACTAGCGGGACCTCCTACGAGCAGTACTTC,CASGTSGTSYEQYF
many,13,TRBJ1-1,-,TRBV12-3/TRBV12-4,TGTGCCAGCAGGACGGGACGAAGGACTGAAGCTTTCTTT,CASRTGRRTEAFF
many,15,TRBJ2-7,-,TRBV30,TGTGCCTTCACCCCCGGGACTGGCTATTCCTACGAGCAGTACTTC,CAFTPGTGYSYEQYF
-,14,TRBJ1-2,-,TRBV29-1,TGCAGCGTTGTAGAAGGGGGTAGTTACTATGGCTACACCTTC,CSVVEGGSYYGYTF
-,16,TRBJ2-3,TRBD2,TRBV7-2,TGTGCCAGCACCCTGACTAGCGGGCTGCACACAGATACGCAGTATTTT,CASTLTSGLHTDTQYF
many,13,TRBJ2-2,-,TRBV29-1,TGCAGCGTTGCACAGGGGAGGACCGGGGAGCTGTTTTTT,CSVAQGRTGELFF
-,16,TRBJ2-3,TRBD2,TRBV11-2,TGTGCCAGCAGCATGGGACTAGCGACCTTCACAGATACGCAGTATTTT,CASSMGLATFTDTQYF
many,15,TRBJ2-5,-,TRBV15,TGTGCCACCAGCAGAGATTTGGGATACCAAGAGACCCAGTACTTC,CATSRDLGYQETQYF
-,13,TRBJ2-7,TRBD1,TRBV6-1,TGTGCCAGCCCCGGGACAGGGGTCTACGAGCAGTACTTC,CASPGTGVYEQYF
-,14,TRBJ1-2,-,TRBV27,TGTGCCAGCAGTTTGTCCAGGAGTAACTATGGCTACACCTTC,CASSLSRSNYGYTF
many,15,TRBJ1-5,-,TRBV18,TGTGCCAGCTCACCAGGCAGGGAGGTCAATCAGCCCCAGCATTTT,CASSPGREVNQPQHF
-,15,TRBJ2-1,TRBD1,TRBV3-1,TGTGCCAGCAGCCAAGGGTTTGAGGGGGCAGGAGAGCAGTTCTTC,CASSQGFEGAGEQFF
few,17,TRBJ2-1,TRBD2,TRBV7-8,TGTGCCAGCAGCCCTACTAGCGGCCCCAGCTCCTACAATGAGCAGTTCTTC,CASSPTSGPSSYNEQFF
many,18,TRBJ1-1,TRBD1,TRBV7-2,TGTGCCAGCAGCCCTGCCCCGGGACAGGGGGCTCGGAACACTGAAGCTTTCTTT,CASSPAPGQGARNTEAFF
few,13,TRBJ2-5,-,TRBV7-6,TGTGCCAGCAGCTTAAACAGCGGGGAGACCCAGTACTTC,CASSLNSGETQYF
-,11,TRBJ2-3,-,TRBV6-1,TGTGCCAGCATTTGGGGGTTGACGCAGTATTTT,CASIWGLTQYF
few,17,TRBJ2-1,-,TRBV10-2,TGCGCCAGCAGTGAAGATTTCTATACGAGCTCCTACAATGAGCAGTTCTTC,CASSEDFYTSSYNEQFF
few,15,TRBJ2-1,TRBD2,TRBV2,TGTGCCAGCAGTGAAGGGCGGGGGGCCTACAATGAGCAGTTCTTC,CASSEGRGAYNEQFF
-,14,TRBJ2-2,-,TRBV11-2,TGTGCCAGCAGCCAGAACCGCCTGACCGGGGAGCTGTTTTTT,CASSQNRLTGELFF
-,16,TRBJ2-2,-,TRBV25-1,TGTGCCAGCAGTGATGAGTTAGGAGGCGTTTCCGGGGAGCTGTTTTTT,CASSDELGGVSGELFF
few,17,TRBJ2-7,TRBD2,TRBV5-1,TGCGCCAGCAGCTCCAGTTTCGAGTTTTTCGTAGCGGGAGAGCAGTACTTC,CASSSSFEFFVAGEQYF
many,17,TRBJ2-3,-,TRBV2,TGTGCCAGCAGTGAAGCGCGGTCTCTAGCCGGGTCAGATACGCAGTATTTT,CASSEARSLAGSDTQYF
few,14,TRBJ2-1,-,TRBV28,TGTGCCACCGCACCCGGGGGCCCTGCCCATGAGCAGTTCTTC,CATAPGGPAHEQFF